These 23 T cell receptor beta chains were all obtained from the same sample, sequenced in a study of identical twins. TCRdb recomputed calls from the 5' RACE reads with MiXCR, one row per CDR3 protein. The repertoire holds 200,000 to 250,000 distinct CDR3 sequences, about 14% seen once, with 8.8% in the top ten. The sample consisted of memory (CD45RO+) T cells sorted from blood. Receptors were obtained from a woman in her late teens or twenties in good health.

V gene TRBV11-1 combines with J gene TRBJ2-3, with 8 positions matching TRBD2. V lost 9 bases to trimming and J lost 0 bases; unmatched junction nucleotides: 5. Per the germline V gene, CDR1 is SGHAT and CDR2 is FQDESV (reference sequence). CDR3 length equals 14 residues. CDR3 nucleotide sequence: TGTGCCAGGTTAGCGGGGAAAAGCACAGATACGCAGTATTTT. Residues: CARLAGKSTDTQYF.

This clonotype was observed a handful of times. The V call is TRBV5-6, the J call TRBJ1-2; D ambiguous. Per the germline V gene, CDR1 is SGHDT and CDR2 is YYEEEE. Trimming stripped 4 bases from V and 4 bases from J, with 17 bases between. The CDR3 has 15 amino acids. The CDR3 loop reads CASSPTGILAYGYTF. The CDR3 DNA reads TGTGCCAGCAGCCCGACGGGTATCTTGGCCTATGGCTACACCTTC.

This clonotype was seen at least ten times. The CDR3 spells CSVGGSLAVGETQYF. In DNA, the CDR3 is TGCAGCGTTGGAGGATCACTAGCGGTCGGGGAGACCCAGTACTTC. V and J are TRBV29-1 and TRBJ2-5, with 8 positions matching TRBD2. This CDR3 has 15 residues. CDR1 and CDR2 (germline): SQVTM, ANQGSEA. Germline trimming cut 4 bases from V and 5 bases from J; bases unmatched to any gene: 12.

This clonotype was seen a few times. The chain links TRBV4-2 to TRBJ2-1, with unresolved D. The CDR3 spans 15 residues. Germline lookup yields CDR1 LGHNA and CDR2 YNFKEQ. Trimming removed 4 bases at V and 3 bases at J, with 13 bases between. CDR3 nucleotide sequence: TGTGCCAGCAGCCTCGAGAGTAGTAACTACAATGAGCAGTTCTTC. Protein sequence: CASSLESSNYNEQFF.

This clonotype was picked up a small number of times. This chain connects TRBV15 to TRBJ2-3; a weak D match, TRBD2 (5 bases). CDR1 is LNHNV and CDR2 is YYDKDF in the germline V gene (reference sequence). The V end was cut by 1 base, the J end by 4 bases, with 15 bases between. This CDR3 is built from 16 residues. CDR3 protein: CATSRGGRSGSDTQYF. DNA for the CDR3: TGTGCCACCAGCAGAGGGGGTCGGAGCGGATCAGATACGCAGTATTTT.

Ten or more counts support this clonotype. The gene calls are TRBV6-1 and TRBJ1-2, with TRBD1 matching 9 bases. The V and J ends lost 5 bases and 7 bases, in that order; junction bases with no gene match: 8. This CDR3 is 14 amino acids long. The V gene's germline CDR1 is MNHNS and CDR2 SASEGT. CDR3 coding DNA: TGTGCCAGCAGTACCTTACAGGGGGCCACTGGCTACACCTTC. The encoded protein is CASSTLQGATGYTF.

This chain uses TRBV7-9 with TRBJ2-7; D remains ambiguous. This CDR3 region has 12 residues. Per germline, CDR1 SEHNR and CDR2 FQNEAQ (reference sequence). V shed 7 bases and J shed 4 bases, with 11 bases lying between them. CDR3 amino acids: CASTDVGYEQYF. The DNA for the CDR3 is TGTGCCAGCACCGATGTGGGATACGAGCAGTACTTC.

In this sample, this clonotype turned up many times. The rearrangement joins TRBV6-5 to TRBJ2-5; possible D gene TRBD1, 6 bases. This CDR3 spans 13 amino acids. Germline V gene lookup returns CDR1 MNHEY and CDR2 SVGAGI. V lost 2 bases, J lost 4 bases, and 8 bases lay in between. The CDR3 coding sequence is TGTGCCAGCAGTTACCCCAGGGGAGAGACCCAGTACTTC. It yields the protein CASSYPRGETQYF.

In its sample, this clonotype was seen a few times. The chain has TRBV28 and TRBJ1-2; D not certain. Germline assignment: CDR1 MDHEN and CDR2 SYDVKM. Trimming stripped 8 bases from V and 4 bases from J, with 11 bases between. The CDR3 has 12 residues. The CDR3 spells CASSSSIYGYTF. The CDR3, as DNA: TGTGCCAGCTCTTCTTCGATCTATGGCTACACCTTC.

The chain joins TRBV5-1 to TRBJ1-1; 7 bases are a match to TRBD1. Germline CDR1 is SGHRS and CDR2 is YFSETQ. The CDR3 runs to 13 residues. V dropped 0 bases and J dropped 10; count of bases not matched to a gene: 6. CDR3 amino acids: CASSLGGGQRAFF. The CDR3 bases are TGCGCCAGCAGCTTGGGAGGGGGACAGCGAGCTTTCTTT.

The chain combines TRBV2 with TRBJ2-1, with TRBD2 matching over 9 bases. The V gene end was trimmed by 6 bases and the J gene end by 5 bases; junction bases not matched to a gene: 8. This CDR3 has 15 residues. CDR1 is SNHLY and CDR2 is FYNNEI in the germline V gene. As DNA, the CDR3 is TGTGCCAGCAGCCTAGCGGGGACCCGAAACAATGAGCAGTTCTTC. Encoded protein: CASSLAGTRNNEQFF.

The chain recombines TRBV7-6 with TRBJ2-7; the match to TRBD1 covers 9 bases. V lost 5 bases and J lost 6; bases outside the gene matches: 11. The CDR3 consists of 15 residues. The V gene's germline CDR1 is SGHVS and CDR2 FNYEAQ. The CDR3 here is CASSPSGTGWGEQYF. The CDR3, as DNA: TGTGCCAGCAGCCCCTCCGGGACAGGGTGGGGCGAGCAGTACTTC.

This clonotype was found a few times. The J gene is TRBJ2-5, the V gene TRBV11-2, with TRBD2 matching 14 bases. V dropped 5 bases and J dropped 14; count of bases not matched to a gene: 7. Per germline, CDR1 SGHAT and CDR2 FQNNGV. This CDR3 contains 13 residues. The CDR3 is CASSPGLAGGIYF. The DNA of the CDR3 is TGTGCCAGCAGCCCCGGACTAGCGGGAGGAATTTACTTC.

This clonotype was picked up a small number of times. This chain links TRBV7-2 with TRBJ2-2; weak D call: TRBD2 (5 bases). V lost 6 bases, J lost 1 base, and 18 bases lay in between. Germline CDR1 and CDR2: SGHTA and FQGNSA. The CDR3 is 17 amino acids. Written as DNA, the CDR3 is TGTGCCAGCAGTATGGATCGGGGTGGGAGGAACACCGGGGAGCTGTTTTTT. Protein sequence: CASSMDRGGRNTGELFF.

This clonotype has at least ten counts. J is TRBJ1-3 and V is TRBV20-1, with TRBD1 identical over 8 bases. The trim removed 6 bases at V and 4 bases at J, leaving 8 bases unmatched. The germline V gene has CDR1 DFQATT and CDR2 SNEGSKA (reference sequence). This CDR3 region has 14 residues. This CDR3 reads CSAADRGSGNTIYF. DNA of the CDR3: TGCAGTGCAGCTGACAGGGGATCAGGAAACACCATATATTTT.

This clonotype was recorded only once. Sequence at one end of the junction differs from germline and may be a read error. The chain employs TRBV2 and TRBJ1-5; 8 bases are a match to TRBD1. This CDR3 has 17 amino acids. Germline V gene data show CDR1 as SNHLY and CDR2 as FYNNEI. The CDR3 loop is CTSSLPGQVFSNQPQHF. In DNA, the CDR3 is TGTACCAGCAGTTTACCGGGACAGGTTTTTAGCAATCAGCCCCAGCATTTT.

Concerning this clonotype itself: The junction differs from germline at one of its ends, possibly a read error. This chain links TRBV7-7 with TRBJ2-3, with 11 positions matching TRBD2. This CDR3 has 15 amino acids. Germline lookup yields CDR1 SSHAT and CDR2 FNYEAQ (reference sequence). The CDR3 DNA sequence: TGTGCTAGCAGTCTTAGCGGGGGGGCCACAGATACGCAGTATTTT. Protein: CASSLSGGATDTQYF.

This sequence joins TRBV20-1 and TRBJ2-5; D not certain. The CDR3 sequence is 13 residues long. Germline V gene sequence: CDR1 DFQATT, CDR2 SNEGSKA (reference sequence). V lost 1 base and J lost 3, with 9 bases in between. The CDR3: CSARADREETQYF. The DNA for the CDR3 is TGCAGTGCTAGAGCCGACCGAGAAGAGACCCAGTACTTC.

The chain links TRBV18 to TRBJ2-2; either TRBD1 or TRBD2 may supply D (5 bases each). Trimming left V 2 bases short and J 5 bases short, with 18 bases between. Germline V gives CDR1 KGHSH, CDR2 LQKENI. CDR3 length: 17 residues. The DNA of the CDR3 is TGTGCCAGCTCACCAGATCATCTCGGGGCAGGGACCGGGGAGCTGTTTTTT. It translates to CASSPDHLGAGTGELFF. The full variable domain, rest sourced from reference TRBV18 and TRBJ2-2, is NAGVMQNPRHLVRRRGQEARLRCSPMKGHSHVYWYRQLPEEGLKFMVYLQKENIIDESGMPKERFSAEFPKEGPSILRIQQVVRGDSAAYFCASSPDHLGAGTGELFFGEGSRLTVL.

This clonotype was detected a few times. This chain uses TRBV4-3 with TRBJ1-6; 7 bases are shared with TRBD1. Trimming at V came to 1 base and at J to 4 bases, leaving 4 bases not matched to a gene. There are 16 residues in the CDR3. Germline assignment: CDR1 LGHNA and CDR2 YSLEER. CDR3 sequence reads: CASSQATGQYNSPLHF. As DNA, the CDR3 is TGCGCCAGCAGCCAAGCCACGGGACAGTATAATTCACCCCTCCACTTT.

This clonotype was found a few times. The rearrangement uses TRBV6-6 and TRBJ1-1, with 7 bases fitting TRBD1. Germline assignment: CDR1 MNHNY and CDR2 SVGAGI (reference sequence). The CDR3 totals 12 residues. J gave up 7 bases and V 6 bases, and 5 bases lay outside the gene matches. Here the CDR3 DNA reads TGTGCCAGCAGGGTGAGACAGGGTGAAGCTTTCTTT. The encoded protein is CASRVRQGEAFF.

This clonotype is medium-sized. The rearrangement links TRBV10-3 to TRBJ1-1; no clear D. V was trimmed by 6 bases and J by 0 bases, leaving 20 bases between them. Germline CDR1 ENHRY, CDR2 SYGVKD. CDR3 size: 17 residues. CDR3 nucleotide sequence: TGTGCCATCAGCCCGCTAAACAAGAAAGGACTGAACACTGAAGCTTTCTTT. This codes for CAISPLNKKGLNTEAFF.

This sequence joins TRBV27 and TRBJ1-5; perhaps TRBD1 as D (6 bases). The germline gives CDR1 MNHEY, CDR2 SMNVEV (reference sequence). Trimming took 2 bases from V and 7 from J, leaving 15 bases between them. The CDR3 covers 15 residues. CDR3 nucleotide sequence: TGTGCCAGCAGTTTAAACGGGGACATGAGGCAGCCCCAGCATTTT. Its protein is CASSLNGDMRQPQHF.